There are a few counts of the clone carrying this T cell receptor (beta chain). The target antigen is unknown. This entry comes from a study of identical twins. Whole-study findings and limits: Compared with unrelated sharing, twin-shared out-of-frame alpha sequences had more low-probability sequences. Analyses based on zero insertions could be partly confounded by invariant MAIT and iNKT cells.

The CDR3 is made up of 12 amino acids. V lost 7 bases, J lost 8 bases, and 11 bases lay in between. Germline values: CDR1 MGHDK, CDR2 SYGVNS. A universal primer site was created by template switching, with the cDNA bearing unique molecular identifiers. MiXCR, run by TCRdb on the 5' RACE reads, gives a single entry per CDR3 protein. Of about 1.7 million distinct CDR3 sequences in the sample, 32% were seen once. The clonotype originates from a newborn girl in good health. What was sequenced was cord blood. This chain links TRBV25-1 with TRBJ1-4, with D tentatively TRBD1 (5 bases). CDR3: CASTPQGEKLFF. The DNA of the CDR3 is TGTGCCAGCACTCCTCAGGGAGAAAAACTGTTTTTT. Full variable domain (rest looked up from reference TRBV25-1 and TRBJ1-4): EADIYQTPRYLVIGTGKKITLECSQTMGHDKMYWYQQDPGMELHLIHYSYGVNSTEKGDLSSESTVSRIRTEHFPLTLESARPSHTSQYLCASTPQGEKLFFGSGTQLSVL.